This T cell receptor beta chain was observed in a study of regulatory T cells in long-lasting Graves disease. Study-level findings and limits: The study found persistent patients shared more public clonotypes (2,741) than new patients (approximately 970).

CDR3 regions were amplified by Arm-PCR using iRepertoire HTBI primers to build TCR beta libraries. TCRdb independently ran MiXCR on the multiplex PCR reads; one entry per CDR3 protein. The profile shows some 420,000 distinct CDR3 sequences, about 20% of them singletons. The table lists this clonotype with a few counts. The target antigen is unknown. Time point defined: persistent/refractory GD, antithyroid drugs over 5 years with positive TRAb. PBMC RNA served as the TCR library source. The CDR3 is 16 amino acids. Trimming cost V 7 bases and J 2 bases, with 21 bases left between them. Germline CDR1 SEHNR, CDR2 FQNEAQ (reference sequence).

J is TRBJ2-7 and V is TRBV7-9; D ambiguous. The sample consisted of peripheral blood mononuclear cells (PBMCs), taken when the disease was refractory, from a patient treated with antithyroid drugs. This receptor was identified in a female donor with Graves disease. The CDR3, as DNA: TGTGCCAGCACTCGCCACCCAGATGAGGTTGCCTACGAGCAGTACTTC. Encoded protein: CASTRHPDEVAYEQYF.